This is a list of T cell receptor beta chains from one sample in a study of T cell changes during pregnancy in multiple sclerosis. Using immunoSEQ multiplex PCR, the repertoire was profiled, and TCRdb retains in-frame clones only, with some absent. This sample has over 45,000 clones, with about 87% found just once. The sequenced sample was peripheral blood, obtained in the first trimester of pregnancy. The receptors here all came from a female donor with multiple sclerosis, enrolled in a pregnancy study. Each CDR3 is given with its conserved first and last residue. The order of the fields is clone size, J gene, V gene, D gene, CDR3 length, CDR3 DNA, CDR3 protein. A D gene is named only where the DNA matches it firmly. Size is stated for part of the rows, as once, few or many counts, or as a class when the clone is expanded.

-,TRBJ2-6,TRBV5-4,TRBD2,16,TGTGCCAGCAGCTTACCGGGGGGGGCTGGGGCCAACGTCCTGACTTTC,CASSLPGGAGANVLTF
-,TRBJ1-2,TRBV7-9,-,15,TGTGCCAGCAGCTTGTCCGCGGCGTCTAACTATGGCTACACCTTC,CASSLSAASNYGYTF
-,TRBJ1-4,TRBV5-1,-,14,TGCGCCAGCAGTGGCGGGGGGACTAATGAAAAACTGTTTTTT,CASSGGGTNEKLFF
-,TRBJ1-5,TRBV27,-,15,TGTGCCAGCAGTCAGCGACAGGCGCTAAATCAGCCCCAGCATTTT,CASSQRQALNQPQHF
-,TRBJ2-1,TRBV19,TRBD1,14,TGTGCCAGTAGTATCACAGGGGGCTGGTATGAGCAGTTCTTC,CASSITGGWYEQFF
-,TRBJ2-7,TRBV9,TRBD2,16,TGTGCCAGCAGCGTAGGCTCGGGACTAGCCGTTTACGAGCAGTACTTC,CASSVGSGLAVYEQYF
-,TRBJ1-2,TRBV9,-,14,TGTGCCAGCAGCGAGGGGGGGGCGGGCTATGGCTACACCTTC,CASSEGGAGYGYTF
-,TRBJ2-5,TRBV9,TRBD2,14,TGTGCCAGCAGCGTAGGACTAGCGGGGGAGACCCAGTACTTC,CASSVGLAGETQYF
-,TRBJ2-5,TRBV18,-,14,TGTGCCAGCTCACCTGGGGCAGGGCTAAAGACCCAGTACTTC,CASSPGAGLKTQYF
-,TRBJ2-4,TRBV4-1,-,16,TGCGCCAGCAGCCAAGCCCCGGCCAGTGGGCAAAACATTCAGTACTTC,CASSQAPASGQNIQYF
few,TRBJ2-5,TRBV29-1,TRBD2,17,TGCAGCGCCTCACCGGGAGCTAGCGGGGGGCGGATGGGGACCCAGTACTTC,CSASPGASGGRMGTQYF
-,TRBJ1-1,TRBV29-1,-,14,TGCAGCGTCCTGACAGGCTATTTGGACACTGAAGCTTTCTTT,CSVLTGYLDTEAFF
-,TRBJ2-3,TRBV5-1,TRBD2,16,TGCGCCAGCAGCTTTTACCCCGCAAATAGCGGGGGGATACAGTATTTT,CASSFYPANSGGIQYF
-,TRBJ2-3,TRBV11-2,TRBD2,16,TGTGCCAGCAGCTTAAAAGGCGGGGGGGCCACAGATACGCAGTATTTT,CASSLKGGGATDTQYF
-,TRBJ2-2,TRBV30,-,14,TGTGCCTGGATGAGGGGGACGAACACCGGGGAGCTGTTTTTT,CAWMRGTNTGELFF
-,TRBJ1-2,TRBV5-1,-,13,TGCGCCAGCAGCCCGACACTTAACTATGGCTACACCTTC,CASSPTLNYGYTF
-,TRBJ2-7,TRBV27,TRBD2,16,TGTGCCAGCAGTCCCTATCTAGCGGGGCTCTCCTACGAGCAGTACTTC,CASSPYLAGLSYEQYF
-,TRBJ1-3,TRBV19,TRBD1,18,TGTGCCAGTAGTCCGGGACAGGATGCGTTCTCGGGAGGAAACACCATATATTTT,CASSPGQDAFSGGNTIYF
-,TRBJ2-2,TRBV30,-,14,TGTGCCTGGAGTGTCCGGGGGGCGGCCGGGGAGCTGTTTTTT,CAWSVRGAAGELFF
-,TRBJ1-2,TRBV28,TRBD1,15,TGTGCCAGCAGTCCCCGGGACAGGGGGCTTTGGGGCTACACCTTC,CASSPRDRGLWGYTF
-,TRBJ1-2,TRBV13,TRBD1,16,TGTGCCAGCAGCTTAAGCCCCACAGGGGCTAACTATGGCTACACCTTC,CASSLSPTGANYGYTF
few,TRBJ1-5,TRBV6-6,-,13,TGTGCCAGCAGTTCGGGGAAAAATCAGCCCCAGCATTTT,CASSSGKNQPQHF
-,TRBJ2-7,TRBV9,TRBD1,14,TGTGCCAGCAGCACCGGACAGGGAACCTACGAGCAGTACTTC,CASSTGQGTYEQYF
few,TRBJ1-2,TRBV7-2,-,16,TGTGCCAGCAGCTTAGGCAGGCCAGCAGCTAACTATGGCTACACCTTC,CASSLGRPAANYGYTF
-,TRBJ2-3,TRBV5-1,-,13,TGCGCCACTAAGCTCGATCGCACAGATACGCAGTATTTT,CATKLDRTDTQYF
-,TRBJ1-2,TRBV5-5,-,14,TGTGCCAGCAGCCCAGGGCCCTCTCCACTTGGCTACACCTTC,CASSPGPSPLGYTF
-,TRBJ2-5,TRBV10-1,TRBD2,16,TGCGCCAGCAGTGACTTAGGACGGGGGGGACAAGAGACCCAGTACTTC,CASSDLGRGGQETQYF
few,TRBJ2-1,TRBV5-6,-,14,TGTGCCAGCAGCTTCATACCAGTTTACAATGAGCAGTTCTTC,CASSFIPVYNEQFF
-,TRBJ2-7,TRBV5-5,TRBD2,15,TGTGCCAGCAGCTTGTCCGGGGGGGCCCTCCACGAGCAGTACTTC,CASSLSGGALHEQYF
-,TRBJ1-6,TRBV27,TRBD1,15,TGTGCCAGCAGTCCTCGGACAGGGTATAATTCACCCCTCCACTTT,CASSPRTGYNSPLHF
few,TRBJ2-5,TRBV9,TRBD1,15,TGTGCCAGCAGCTCGGGACAGGGCCAGGGAGAGACCCAGTACTTC,CASSSGQGQGETQYF
-,TRBJ1-5,TRBV5-4,-,15,TGTGCCAGCAGCTTAGGAGGGGGGGCTTCTCAGCCCCAGCATTTT,CASSLGGGASQPQHF
-,TRBJ2-2,TRBV5-1,TRBD2,16,TGCGCCAGCAGCGCCACCGGGACTAGGAGCACCGGGGAGCTGTTTTTT,CASSATGTRSTGELFF
-,TRBJ2-1,TRBV5-6,TRBD2,17,TGTGCCAGCAGCTTGCTTTTGACTAGCGGGGCCGCCAATGAGCAGTTCTTC,CASSLLLTSGAANEQFF
-,TRBJ1-6,TRBV7-9,TRBD1,16,TGTGCCAGCAGCTCCTACCAGGGGGGTTTTAATTCACCCCTCCACTTT,CASSSYQGGFNSPLHF
-,TRBJ1-2,TRBV5-1,TRBD1,16,TGCGCCAGCAGCTTGGTTAGGGGACAGCCCTCCTATGGCTACACCTTC,CASSLVRGQPSYGYTF